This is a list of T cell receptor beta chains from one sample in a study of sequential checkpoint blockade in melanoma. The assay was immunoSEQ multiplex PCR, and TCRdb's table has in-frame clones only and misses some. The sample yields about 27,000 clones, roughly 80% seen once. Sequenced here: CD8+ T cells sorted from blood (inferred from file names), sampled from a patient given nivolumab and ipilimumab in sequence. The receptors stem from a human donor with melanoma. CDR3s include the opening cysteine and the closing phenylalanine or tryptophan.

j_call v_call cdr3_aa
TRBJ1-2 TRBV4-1 CASSPVRLANYGYTF
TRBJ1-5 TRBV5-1 CASSQTGGQPQHF
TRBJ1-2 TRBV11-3 CASSDSGMYYGYTF
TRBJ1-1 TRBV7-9 CASSLVGHIPLEAFF
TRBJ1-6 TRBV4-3 CASSQDPGPNSPLHF
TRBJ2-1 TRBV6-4 CASSDSGTSGGVNEQFF
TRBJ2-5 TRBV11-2 CASSLELGAYQTQYF
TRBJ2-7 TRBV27 CASSEGLAGEQYF
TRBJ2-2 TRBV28 CASSLWRLAGGPGELFF
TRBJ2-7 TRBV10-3 CATGNDYRGHYEQYF
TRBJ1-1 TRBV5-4 CASSLWRGTEAFF
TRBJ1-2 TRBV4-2 CASSQALRQGADYGYTF
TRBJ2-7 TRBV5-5 CASSPAGYEQYF
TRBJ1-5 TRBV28 CASTAGDQPQHF
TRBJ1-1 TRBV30 CAWMGQGDGAFF
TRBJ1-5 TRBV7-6 CASSLAGGYQPQHF
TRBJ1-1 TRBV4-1 CASSQERVRNTEAFF
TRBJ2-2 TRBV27 CASSVTGATGELFF
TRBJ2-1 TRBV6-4 CASSLLAGGPNEQFF
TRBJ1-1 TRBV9 CASSVGSGGLSTEAFF
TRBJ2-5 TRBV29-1 CSVESGLETQYF
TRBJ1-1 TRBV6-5 CASSYSIGGGFTEAFF
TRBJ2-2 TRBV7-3 CASSSGDGPVGELFF
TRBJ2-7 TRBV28 CASRETGAYHEQYF
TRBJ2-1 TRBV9 CASSVTGGYNEQFF
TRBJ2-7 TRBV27 CASSHDSLYEQYF
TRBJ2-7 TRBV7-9 CASIPFDRLPYEQYF
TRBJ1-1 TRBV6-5 CASRSGGSAFF
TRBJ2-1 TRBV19 CASSIEGEQFF
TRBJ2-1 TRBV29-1 CSVVGPLDEQFF
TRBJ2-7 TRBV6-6 CASSWDRSYEQYF
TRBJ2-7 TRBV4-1 CASSQAQGYEQYF
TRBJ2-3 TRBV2 CASSGTVSSTDTQYF
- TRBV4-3 CASSPQTAGYEQYF
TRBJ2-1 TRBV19 CASSILAGGRNEQFF
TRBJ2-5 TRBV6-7 CASSYFEHRDGGQETQYF
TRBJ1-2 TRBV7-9 CASRGQYGYTF
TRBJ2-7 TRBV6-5 CASSGEGDRADEQYF
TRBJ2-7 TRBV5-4 CASSLVAGGSYEQYF
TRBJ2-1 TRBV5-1 CASSLGQGVPDEQFF
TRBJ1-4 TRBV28 CASRETGLPNEKLFF
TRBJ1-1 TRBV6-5 CASRLQENTEAFF
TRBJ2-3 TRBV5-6 CASSLARRSTDTQYF
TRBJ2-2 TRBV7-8 CASSPERGGGPGELFF
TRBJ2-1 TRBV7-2 CASSPGTIFYNEQFF
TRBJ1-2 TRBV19 CASSIDEGNAYGYTF
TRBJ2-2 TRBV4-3 CASSQDRTGGLRELFF
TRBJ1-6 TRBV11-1 CASSLTGFGGSPLHF
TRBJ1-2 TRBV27 CASTTGSGNYGYTF
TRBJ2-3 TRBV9 CASSDGYATDTQYF
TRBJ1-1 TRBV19 CASTKSHAEAFF
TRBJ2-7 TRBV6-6 CASSYSAGSYEQYF
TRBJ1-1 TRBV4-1 CASSPGQTGTEAFF
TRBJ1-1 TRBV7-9 CASSLASNDLLEGAFF
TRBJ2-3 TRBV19 CASSPRASGASDTQYF
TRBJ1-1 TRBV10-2 CASSDPSGGTEAFF
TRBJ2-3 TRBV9 CASSHPGTSGGTDTQYF